This T cell receptor (beta chain) was documented in a study of spatial heterogeneity in lung cancer. Study details: Sequencing of follow-up PBMC samples took place when they were available, at a median of around 2 years after resection.

In the library, each TCR cDNA molecule bore its own unique molecular identifier. TCRdb recomputed calls from the 5' RACE reads with MiXCR, one row per CDR3 protein. The repertoire has 39,000 or so distinct CDR3 sequences, about 11% of them found once; the top ten carry roughly 17%. This clonotype was found many times. As for time point: blood at routine non-recurrence follow-up after resection. The authors sequenced whole RNA from tumor, nontumor lung or frozen PBMC without sorting. CDR1 is SGHTA, CDR2 FQGTGA, per germline. V was pared by 4 bases and J by 5 bases, with 14 bases between. The CDR3 runs 14 residues.

The starting material was PBMCs, obtained at follow-up. This clonotype was obtained from a female donor with early-stage non-small cell lung cancer. The rearrangement uses TRBV7-3 and TRBJ1-1; D may be TRBD1 (6 bases). Here the CDR3 DNA reads TGTGCCAGCAGCTCTACAGGGTGGAGTACTGAAGCTTTCTTT. This encodes CASSSTGWSTEAFF. The full variable domain, completed using reference TRBV7-3 and TRBJ1-1, is GAGVSQTPSNKVTEKGKYVELRCDPISGHTALYWYRQSLGQGPEFLIYFQGTGAADDSGLPNDRFFAVRPEGSVSTLKIQRTERGDSAVYLCASSSTGWSTEAFFGQGTRLTVV.